Below, 13 T cell receptor beta chains from the same sample are listed, as sequenced in a study of identifying expanded T cells in peripheral blood. The table came from immunoSEQ multiplex PCR; TCRdb's copy has only in-frame clones and leaves some out. The sample consists of more than 45,000 clones, approximately 80% of them appearing once. The sequencing input was blood. Every receptor here comes from a person aged 18 to 69 in good health.

The chain combines TRBV29-1 with TRBJ2-5; D perhaps matches TRBD2 (5 bases). This CDR3 contains 13 residues. V gave up 5 bases and J gave up 4 bases, with 14 bases separating them. Germline V gene sequence: CDR1 SQVTM, CDR2 ANQGSEA. CDR3 DNA: TGCAGCGTTCATCCCTCGGGGTCAGAGACCCAGTACTTC. This encodes CSVHPSGSETQYF.

The V call is TRBV5-1, the J call TRBJ1-4; D remains ambiguous. V dropped 1 base and J dropped 4 bases, with 11 bases sitting between them. Looked up from germline, CDR1 is SGHRS and CDR2 is YFSETQ. The CDR3 is 15 amino acids. The chain's CDR3 is CASSLTTLSNEKLFF. Written as DNA, the CDR3 is TGCGCCAGCAGCTTGACGACTCTGAGTAATGAAAAACTGTTTTTT.

This rearrangement joins TRBV25-1 to TRBJ2-5, with 10 nucleotides matching TRBD1. The CDR3 runs 16 residues. Germline CDR1 and CDR2: MGHDK and SYGVNS. V lost 8 bases to trimming and J lost 3 bases; unmatched junction nucleotides: 12. The CDR3 DNA reads as TGTGCCAGCCGAAACGAACCGGGACAGGGGAAAGAGACCCAGTACTTC. Translation gives CASRNEPGQGKETQYF. Variable domain in full (rest from reference TRBV25-1 and TRBJ2-5): EADIYQTPRYLVIGTGKKITLECSQTMGHDKMYWYQQDPGMELHLIHYSYGVNSTEKGDLSSESTVSRIRTEHFPLTLESARPSHTSQYLCASRNEPGQGKETQYFGPGTRLLVL.

The gene calls are TRBV30 and TRBJ2-5; D is unclear. Germline lookup yields CDR1 GTSNPN and CDR2 SVGIG (reference sequence). The CDR3 is made up of 13 amino acids. V was shortened by 1 base and J by 5 bases, with 11 bases between the two germline ends. The CDR3 DNA reads TGTGCCTGGAGTGGCTTAGCTTGGGAGACCCAGTACTTC. It encodes CAWSGLAWETQYF.

The V gene is TRBV6-5, the J gene TRBJ2-3, with 10 positions matching TRBD2. J lost 4 bases, V lost 6 bases, and 7 bases had no gene match. Germline values: CDR1 MNHEY, CDR2 SVGAGI. CDR3 length: 15 residues. CDR3 region: CASRVSGGFSDTQYF. In DNA form, the CDR3 reads TGTGCCAGCAGGGTTAGCGGGGGGTTTTCAGATACGCAGTATTTT.

The chain links TRBV5-1 to TRBJ2-3; 8 nucleotides line up with TRBD1. The CDR3 contains 14 residues. The V and J ends lost 2 bases and 6 bases, in that order; junction bases with no gene match: 5. Germline values: CDR1 SGHRS, CDR2 YFSETQ. The CDR3 bases are TGCGCCAGCAGCTTAGGGACAGGATCCGATACGCAGTATTTT. The encoded protein is CASSLGTGSDTQYF.

The V and J genes are TRBV6-5 and TRBJ1-1; D uncertain. The germline V gene has CDR1 MNHEY and CDR2 SVGAGI. V lost 0 bases and J lost 1, with 9 bases in between. The CDR3 is 15 amino acids. The CDR3 protein is CASSYSRMANTEAFF. CDR3 DNA: TGTGCCAGCAGTTACTCGAGGATGGCGAACACTGAAGCTTTCTTT.

The CDR3, as DNA: TGCAGTGCCACTGAGTGGAATACGCAGTATTTT. It encodes CSATEWNTQYF. The V and J genes are TRBV20-1 and TRBJ2-3; D gene unclear. The V and J ends lost 6 bases and 7 bases respectively, with 11 bases between them. The CDR3 length is 11 residues. The V gene's germline CDR1 is DFQATT and CDR2 SNEGSKA (reference sequence).

This sequence joins TRBV30 and TRBJ2-5, with 9 bases lining up with TRBD2. After removal of 5 bases from V and 3 bases from J, the junction contained 7 bases not matched to a gene. The CDR3 sequence is 14 residues long. CDR1 is GTSNPN, CDR2 SVGIG, per germline (reference sequence). The CDR3 DNA sequence: TGTGCCTGGCAATTAGCGGGAGTTGAAGAGACCCAGTACTTC. Protein product: CAWQLAGVEETQYF.

The rearrangement links TRBV6-6 to TRBJ1-4; D is undetermined. CDR3 length equals 12 residues. The germline V gene encodes CDR1 MNHNY and CDR2 SVGAGI (reference sequence). V gave up 8 bases and J gave up 8 bases, with 12 bases separating them. CDR3 coding DNA: TGTGCCAGCCGGGCCGGAGGCGAAAAACTGTTTTTT. Protein: CASRAGGEKLFF.

The chain has TRBV19 and TRBJ2-3; 8 positions agree with TRBD1. The CDR3 is 20 residues long. With V trimmed by 2 bases and J by 1 base, 17 bases remained unmatched. CDR1 and CDR2 (germline): LNHDA, SQIVND (reference sequence). CDR3 region: CASSIIIQGAGRGGTDTQYF. The CDR3 DNA follows: TGTGCCAGTAGTATAATAATTCAGGGGGCGGGCAGAGGAGGCACAGATACGCAGTATTTT.

The chain employs TRBV15 and TRBJ2-2, with 8 bases aligning to TRBD1. With V trimmed by 0 bases and J by 0 bases, 3 bases remained unmatched. The CDR3 spans 17 residues. Per the germline V gene, CDR1 is LNHNV and CDR2 is YYDKDF (reference sequence). The CDR3 spells CATSREADRANTGELFF. The DNA for the CDR3 is TGTGCCACCAGCAGAGAGGCGGACAGGGCGAACACCGGGGAGCTGTTTTTT.

The rearrangement uses TRBV27 and TRBJ2-2, with D maybe TRBD2 (6 bases). V lost 5 bases and J 6 bases, leaving 13 bases between the germline ends. The CDR3 totals 14 residues. Per germline, CDR1 MNHEY and CDR2 SMNVEV (reference sequence). The CDR3 loop reads CASSAATSPGELFF. DNA of the CDR3: TGTGCCAGCAGTGCCGCCACTAGCCCCGGGGAGCTGTTTTTT.